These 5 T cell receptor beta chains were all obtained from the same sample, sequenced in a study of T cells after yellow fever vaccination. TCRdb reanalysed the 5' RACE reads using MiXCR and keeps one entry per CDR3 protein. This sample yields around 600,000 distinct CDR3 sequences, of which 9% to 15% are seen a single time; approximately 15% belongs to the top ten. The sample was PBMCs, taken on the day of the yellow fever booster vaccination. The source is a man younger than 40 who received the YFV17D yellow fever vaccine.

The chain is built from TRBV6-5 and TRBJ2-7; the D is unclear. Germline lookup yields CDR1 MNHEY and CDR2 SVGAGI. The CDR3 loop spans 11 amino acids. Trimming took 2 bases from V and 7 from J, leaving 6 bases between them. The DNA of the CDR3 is TGTGCCAGCAGTTACCAACTAGAGCAGTACTTC. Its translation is CASSYQLEQYF.

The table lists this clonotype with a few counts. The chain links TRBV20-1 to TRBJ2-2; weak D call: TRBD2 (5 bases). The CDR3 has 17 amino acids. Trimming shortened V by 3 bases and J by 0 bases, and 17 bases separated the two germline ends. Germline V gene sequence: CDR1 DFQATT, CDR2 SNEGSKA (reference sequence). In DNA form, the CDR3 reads TGCAGTGCTAGCAGTCCGTGGCGGGTCGCGAACACCGGGGAGCTGTTTTTT. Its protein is CSASSPWRVANTGELFF.

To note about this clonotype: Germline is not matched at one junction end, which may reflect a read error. DNA for the CDR3: TGTGCCTGCAGCTTAGTTCGGCAGGGGGTCGGGGAGCTGTTTTTT. It translates to CACSLVRQGVGELFF. The J gene is TRBJ2-2, the V gene TRBV7-2; 7 nucleotides agree with TRBD1. CDR1 and CDR2 (germline): SGHTA, FQGNSA. The CDR3 contains 15 residues.

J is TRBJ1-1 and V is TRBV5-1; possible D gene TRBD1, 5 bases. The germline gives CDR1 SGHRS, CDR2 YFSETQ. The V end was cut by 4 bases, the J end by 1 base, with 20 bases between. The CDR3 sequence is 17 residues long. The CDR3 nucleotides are TGCGCCAGCAGCCACCCCCGGGACGCTACTTGGAACACTGAAGCTTTCTTT. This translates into CASSHPRDATWNTEAFF.

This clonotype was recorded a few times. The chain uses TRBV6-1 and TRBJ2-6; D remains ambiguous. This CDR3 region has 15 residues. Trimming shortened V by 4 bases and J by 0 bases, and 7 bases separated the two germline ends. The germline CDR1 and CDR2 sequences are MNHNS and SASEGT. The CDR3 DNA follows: TGTGCCAGCAGTGGGACGGACTCTGGGGCCAACGTCCTGACTTTC. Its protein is CASSGTDSGANVLTF.